This passage covers 10 T cell receptor beta chains from one sample sequenced in a study of T cells after yellow fever vaccination. One entry per CDR3 protein, called by TCRdb with MiXCR from the 5' RACE reads. The table lists approximately 240,000 distinct CDR3 sequences, more than 3.5% of them singletons. Source: PBMCs, taken 15 days after the yellow fever booster vaccination. The source of these receptors is a young man who received the YFV17D yellow fever vaccine.

At least ten counts were recorded for this clonotype. V and J are TRBV18 and TRBJ1-6; 9 bases line up with TRBD1. V lost 3 bases and J lost 8; bases outside the gene matches: 5. The CDR3 runs to 15 residues. The germline CDR1 and CDR2 sequences are KGHSH and LQKENI. The CDR3 DNA reads TGTGCCAGCTCACCTTTGGGACAGGGTGATTCACCCCTCCACTTT. This translates into CASSPLGQGDSPLHF.

At least ten counts were recorded for this clonotype. The CDR3 reads CASSRQQSTYGYTF. In nucleotides, the CDR3 is TGTGCCAGCAGTCGACAGCAAAGCACCTATGGCTACACCTTC. The genes are TRBV6-6 and TRBJ1-2, with D possibly matching TRBD1 (5 bases). Germline CDR1 reads MNHNY; CDR2 reads SVGAGI (reference sequence). Trimming stripped 5 bases from V and 4 bases from J, with 14 bases between. The length of the CDR3 is 14 residues.

This clonotype was detected many times. The rearrangement links TRBV7-4 to TRBJ2-1; D is unclear. Per the germline V gene, CDR1 is SGHVT and CDR2 is SQSDAQ. The CDR3 consists of 16 residues. The V gene lost 7 bases and the J gene lost 0 bases, with 16 bases spanning the gap. As DNA, the CDR3 is TGTGCCAGCACCCTGAGCCGTTCTAGCTCCTACAATGAGCAGTTCTTC. Its translation: CASTLSRSSSYNEQFF.

This clonotype was seen ten or more times. The J gene is TRBJ1-1, the V gene TRBV5-1; tentative D call: TRBD1 (5 bases). Between the trimmed V and J ends, which lost 7 bases and 0 bases, there was a span of 16 bases. Germline loops: CDR1 SGHRS, CDR2 YFSETQ. This CDR3 comprises 15 residues. CDR3 sequence reads: CASPRGSVMNTEAFF. CDR3 DNA sequence: TGCGCCAGCCCTCGGGGGTCTGTCATGAACACTGAAGCTTTCTTT.

This clonotype was seen at least ten times. This chain joins TRBV6-5 and TRBJ1-5; unclear D gene. Deletions cut 6 bases from V and 0 bases from J, with 6 bases between. Germline V gene lookup returns CDR1 MNHEY and CDR2 SVGAGI. This CDR3 is 13 amino acids long. The CDR3 DNA follows: TGTGCCAGCAGGGCCTTTAGCAATCAGCCCCAGCATTTT. It codes for CASRAFSNQPQHF.

Many counts were recorded for this clonotype. The chain uses TRBV27 and TRBJ1-1, with D hard to call. The CDR3 runs 16 residues. V was trimmed by 3 bases and J by 3 bases, leaving 17 bases between them. Per germline, CDR1 MNHEY and CDR2 SMNVEV (reference sequence). CDR3: CASSFLGFRADTEAFF. The CDR3 nucleotides read TGTGCCAGCAGTTTTCTGGGATTTCGGGCGGACACTGAAGCTTTCTTT.

The V and J genes are TRBV7-2 and TRBJ1-4, with 7 bases aligning to TRBD1. The CDR3 runs 15 residues. CDR1 is SGHTA, CDR2 FQGNSA, per germline. The V segment lost 5 bases and the J segment 6 bases; nucleotides outside the gene matches: 9. CDR3 bases: TGTGCCAGCAGCCCCAAGACAGGGAGGGATGAAAAACTGTTTTTT. Its translation is CASSPKTGRDEKLFF.

This clonotype has ten or more counts. The chain has TRBV30 and TRBJ1-5, with 8 positions matching TRBD1. There are 13 residues in the CDR3. The V and J ends lost 4 bases and 5 bases, in that order; junction bases with no gene match: 4. Germline-derived CDR1 and CDR2 are GTSNPN and SVGIG (reference sequence). For the CDR3, the DNA is TGTGCCTGGAACGCAGGGGGCTATCAGCCCCAGCATTTT. This encodes CAWNAGGYQPQHF.

This clonotype was observed many times. This sequence joins TRBV12-3 or TRBV12-4 and TRBJ2-3; a possible D gene is TRBD2 (6 bases). Trimming removed 5 bases at V and 4 bases at J, with 10 bases between. There are 13 residues in the CDR3. CDR3 in amino acids: CASSPGRPDTQYF. CDR3 bases: TGTGCCAGCAGTCCGGGGAGGCCAGATACGCAGTATTTT.

This clonotype has a count of ten or more. The chain has TRBV7-6 and TRBJ2-3, with 7 bases identical to TRBD2. From germline, CDR1 is SGHVS and CDR2 FNYEAQ. V lost 4 bases and J lost 5; bases outside the gene matches: 3. The CDR3 is 13 amino acids. CDR3 sequence reads: CASSSRGGDTQYF. CDR3 DNA: TGTGCCAGCAGCTCCCGCGGGGGAGATACGCAGTATTTT.